These T cell receptor beta chains were read from a single sample in a study of shared clonotypes between healthy human individuals. The protocol was immunoSEQ multiplex PCR, while the TCRdb copy is restricted to in-frame clones and leaves out a portion. The data hold about 2 million clones, with about 95% observed a single time. The sequenced sample was naive CD8+ T cells sorted from blood. The receptors were sampled from a man aged 18 to 30 in good health. The CDR3 runs from the conserved cysteine through the conserved F or W. Each record gives: J gene, V gene, D gene, clone size, CDR3 protein, CDR3 DNA. The D gene is left open where the match is weak. Not all rows give a size; the values are once, few, many and, for expanded clones, a class.

TRBJ1-2	TRBV27	TRBD1	NA	CASSFDRVYHTF	TGTGCCAGCAGTTTTGACAGGGTCTATCACACCTTC
TRBJ1-1	TRBV7-9	NA	once	CASSPFAGSFEAFF	TGTGCCAGCAGCCCATTCGCCGGTTCCTTTGAAGCTTTCTTT
TRBJ2-7	TRBV4-1	NA	NA	CASSQESRELDEQYF	TGCGCCAGCAGCCAAGAGTCAAGGGAGCTCGACGAGCAGTACTTC
TRBJ1-2	TRBV7-9	NA	once	CASSSGHGYTF	TGTGCCAGCAGCTCAGGGCATGGCTACACCTTC
TRBJ2-1	TRBV29-1	NA	NA	CSVDYSGDSYNEQFF	TGCAGCGTTGACTATAGCGGAGACTCCTACAATGAGCAGTTCTTC
TRBJ2-3	TRBV12-5	NA	once	CASGLVETDTQYF	TGTGCTAGTGGTTTGGTGGAGACAGATACGCAGTATTTT
TRBJ2-7	TRBV28	NA	NA	CASSFGPSPYEQYF	TGTGCCAGCAGTTTCGGGCCGAGTCCCTACGAGCAGTACTTC
TRBJ2-7	TRBV27	TRBD1	NA	CASRPRLGQGPHEQYF	TGTGCCAGCAGACCTCGATTGGGACAGGGTCCCCACGAGCAGTACTTC
TRBJ2-3	TRBV5-6	TRBD2	NA	CASSSTLAGGPDTQYF	TGTGCCAGCAGCTCCACCCTAGCGGGAGGGCCGGATACGCAGTATTTT
TRBJ1-6	TRBV19	TRBD1	NA	CASSITGTGGSPLHF	TGTGCCAGTAGTATAACTGGGACAGGGGGTTCCCCCCTCCACTTT
TRBJ1-1	TRBV5-1	TRBD1	NA	CASSSDRLNTEAFF	TGCGCCAGCAGCTCGGACAGGTTGAACACTGAAGCTTTCTTT
TRBJ1-1	TRBV6-6	NA	once	CASTHGGADGAFF	TGTGCCAGCACCCACGGAGGGGCAGACGGAGCTTTCTTT
TRBJ2-7	TRBV27	TRBD1	NA	CASSRVGTGGYEQYF	TGTGCCAGCAGTCGAGTCGGGACAGGGGGCTACGAGCAGTACTTC
TRBJ1-1	TRBV4-1	TRBD1	once	CASSQDQDRVFEAFF	TGCGCCAGCAGCCAAGACCAGGACAGGGTTTTTGAAGCTTTCTTT
TRBJ2-4	TRBV5-6	NA	NA	CASSFAGFIAKNIQYF	TGTGCCAGCAGCTTCGCGGGATTTATAGCCAAAAACATTCAGTACTTC
TRBJ2-7	TRBV7-9	NA	NA	CASSHRDTPYEQYF	TGTGCCAGCAGTCACCGGGACACCCCCTACGAGCAGTACTTC
TRBJ1-2	TRBV11-2	NA	NA	CASSYVPGPYYGYTF	TGTGCCAGCAGCTACGTCCCGGGGCCCTACTATGGCTACACCTTC
TRBJ2-7	TRBV19	NA	NA	CASSIADQAYEQYF	TGTGCCAGTAGTATAGCGGATCAGGCCTACGAGCAGTACTTC
TRBJ2-7	TRBV5-5	NA	NA	CASSFRITDEQYF	TGTGCCAGCAGCTTCCGTATCACGGACGAGCAGTACTTC
TRBJ2-1	TRBV28	TRBD2	NA	CASSPGLATNEQFF	TGTGCCAGCAGTCCGGGACTAGCCACAAATGAGCAGTTCTTC
TRBJ1-3	TRBV6-5	TRBD1	NA	CASGQGGPGNTIYF	TGTGCCAGTGGACAGGGTGGACCTGGAAACACCATATATTTT
TRBJ2-1	TRBV7-9	TRBD2	NA	CASSGGTSVEQFF	TGTGCCAGCAGCGGTGGGACTAGCGTTGAGCAGTTCTTC
TRBJ2-5	TRBV27	NA	NA	CASSLGTTQETQYF	TGTGCCAGCAGTCTTGGGACCACCCAAGAGACCCAGTACTTC
TRBJ2-7	TRBV5-6	NA	NA	CASSDRRGLSYEQYF	TGTGCCAGCAGCGACCGCCGGGGTCTCTCCTACGAGCAGTACTTC
TRBJ1-1	TRBV4-1	NA	NA	CASSQSPGMNTEAFF	TGCGCCAGCAGCCAAAGTCCGGGGATGAACACTGAAGCTTTCTTT
TRBJ1-1	TRBV4-1	NA	NA	CASSQVLLNTEAFF	TGCGCCAGCAGCCAGGTGCTTCTGAACACTGAAGCTTTCTTT
TRBJ1-2	TRBV10-3	TRBD1	NA	CAITPGQDIYDYTF	TGTGCCATCACCCCGGGACAGGACATCTATGACTACACCTTC
TRBJ2-7	TRBV5-4	NA	NA	CASTPDSGYEQYF	TGTGCCAGCACTCCGGACTCGGGTTACGAGCAGTACTTC
TRBJ1-5	TRBV27	TRBD1	NA	CASSTRQGNNQPQHF	TGTGCCAGCAGTACCCGACAGGGGAACAATCAGCCCCAGCATTTT
TRBJ2-2	TRBV2	NA	NA	CASTDWAGENTGELFF	TGTGCCAGCACCGACTGGGCAGGGGAGAACACCGGGGAGCTGTTTTTT
TRBJ1-2	TRBV27	TRBD1	NA	CASSLIQGALGYTF	TGTGCCAGCAGTTTAATACAGGGGGCTTTAGGCTACACCTTC
TRBJ1-5	TRBV11-2	NA	NA	CASSLGSLSNQPQHF	TGTGCCAGCAGCTTAGGATCTCTTAGCAATCAGCCCCAGCATTTT
TRBJ2-1	TRBV27	NA	NA	CASGNRGGEQFF	TGTGCCAGCGGAAACAGGGGAGGTGAGCAGTTCTTC
TRBJ1-1	TRBV28	NA	NA	CASSLIGALNTEAFF	TGTGCCAGCAGTTTAATCGGGGCCCTGAACACTGAAGCTTTCTTT
TRBJ2-3	TRBV30	NA	NA	CAWSFLGGAGDTQYF	TGTGCCTGGAGTTTCCTTGGGGGGGCGGGAGATACGCAGTATTTT
TRBJ1-2	TRBV30	NA	NA	CAWSPGGANYGYTF	TGTGCCTGGAGTCCTGGGGGGGCTAACTATGGCTACACCTTC